Listed here are 17 T cell receptor beta chains from one sample, sequenced in a study of cytomegalovirus exposure and HLA in healthy donors. The PCR employed 60 Vbeta primers together with 13 Jbeta primers. Assay used: immunoSEQ multiplex PCR; TCRdb lists only in-frame clones, some missing. The sample has hundreds of thousands of clones, about 75% seen once; the top ten hold approximately 2.5%. The material sequenced was PBMCs. The receptors originated from a female donor in good health and CMV-seronegative.

The chain recombines TRBV23-1 with TRBJ1-4; D gene ambiguous. TRBV23-1 counts as an open reading frame of uncertain function. The V gene lost 2 bases and the J gene lost 0 bases, with 10 bases spanning the gap. The CDR3 spans 16 residues. The CDR3 coding sequence is TGCGCCAGCAGTCAAGGAACAGTAGCAACTAATGAAAAACTGTTTTTT. Translated, it gives CASSQGTVATNEKLFF.

This clone turned up a few times. The chain couples TRBV28 to TRBJ1-5, with 7 positions matching TRBD1. The germline V gene has CDR1 MDHEN and CDR2 SYDVKM. CDR3 length: 13 amino acids. The trim removed 7 bases at V and 4 bases at J, leaving 4 bases unmatched. CDR3 loop: CASKTGLNQPQHF. CDR3 nucleotides: TGTGCCAGCAAGACAGGGCTAAATCAGCCCCAGCATTTT.

The sample holds one count of this clone. V and J are TRBV7-9 and TRBJ1-2, with 10 nucleotides matching TRBD1. Germline V gene lookup returns CDR1 SEHNR and CDR2 FQNEAQ (reference sequence). Unmatched junction bases numbered 7, after V lost 4 bases and J lost 8 bases. The CDR3 is 14 amino acids. The CDR3 region is CASSSGTGERGYTF. CDR3 sequence (DNA): TGTGCCAGCAGCTCCGGGACAGGGGAGCGAGGCTACACCTTC.

V and J are TRBV30 and TRBJ2-7, with a possible D match to TRBD2 (6 bases). This CDR3 is 12 amino acids long. V lost 3 bases and J 4 bases, leaving 10 bases between the germline ends. CDR1 is GTSNPN, CDR2 SVGIG, per germline (reference sequence). CDR3 amino acids: CAWSPAGYEQYF. The CDR3 DNA sequence: TGTGCCTGGAGCCCCGCGGGGTACGAGCAGTACTTC.

This chain joins TRBV6-5 and TRBJ2-7; 7 bases are shared with TRBD2. The length of the CDR3 is 14 residues. The V and J ends lost 5 bases and 6 bases, in that order; junction bases with no gene match: 10. Germline CDR1 is MNHEY and CDR2 is SVGAGI. CDR3 in DNA: TGTGCCAGCAGTCCCGGGACGGGAGGACTCGAGCAGTACTTC. This gives the protein CASSPGTGGLEQYF.

The chain has TRBV23-1 and TRBJ1-2, with 12 bases fitting TRBD1. TRBV23-1 is sorted into the ORF group, with uncertain function. Unmatched junction bases numbered 15, after V lost 10 bases and J lost 3 bases. The CDR3 runs to 17 residues. The CDR3 here is CATRKGQGALLYYGYTF. The CDR3 DNA sequence: TGCGCCACCCGGAAGGGACAGGGGGCTCTACTCTACTATGGCTACACCTTC.

The CDR3 DNA reads as TGTGCCAGCAGCTTCAGGGAGACAGGGGACACTGAAGCTTTCTTT. Its protein product is CASSFRETGDTEAFF. J is TRBJ1-1 and V is TRBV7-9; 8 nucleotides line up with TRBD1. The CDR3 covers 15 residues. J gave up 3 bases and V 3 bases, and 6 bases lay outside the gene matches. Germline CDR1 SEHNR, CDR2 FQNEAQ (reference sequence).

On this clone itself: One end of the junction fails to match germline, which may point to a read error. The V gene is TRBV7-7, the J gene TRBJ2-3, with TRBD2 identical over 10 bases. Germline loops: CDR1 SSHAT, CDR2 FNYEAQ (reference sequence). The CDR3 extends over 15 amino acids. The CDR3 spells CASSLGLAETDTQYF. The CDR3 DNA reads as TGTGCTAGCAGCTTAGGACTAGCGGAGACAGATACGCAGTATTTT.

V and J are TRBV9 and TRBJ2-1; 10 bases agree with TRBD2. Germline CDR1 and CDR2: SGDLS and YYNGEE. This CDR3 region has 16 residues. Unmatched junction bases numbered 4, after V lost 0 bases and J lost 4 bases. For the CDR3, the DNA is TGTGCCAGCAGCGTAGAGGCTAGCGGGAGTTACAATGAGCAGTTCTTC. Translated: CASSVEASGSYNEQFF.

The chain employs TRBV28 and TRBJ2-6, with D unclear. Per germline, CDR1 MDHEN and CDR2 SYDVKM. The germline V and J ends were trimmed by 5 bases and 4 bases, with 12 bases remaining between them. This CDR3 is 15 amino acids long. The DNA of the CDR3 is TGTGCCAGCAGTCCCCGTTCCCTCGGGGCCAACGTCCTGACTTTC. Translated, it gives CASSPRSLGANVLTF.

The V gene is TRBV6-6, the J gene TRBJ1-4; no definite D call. V was clipped by 2 bases and J by 5 bases, with 12 bases between them. CDR3 size: 15 residues. CDR1 MNHNY and CDR2 SVGAGI come from the germline V gene (reference sequence). CDR3 amino acids: CASSYPVFRNEKLFF. CDR3 in DNA: TGTGCCAGCAGTTACCCAGTTTTCCGAAATGAAAAACTGTTTTTT.

This clone turned up a few times. The chain employs TRBV6-1 and TRBJ1-5; D is uncertain. CDR1 is MNHNS, CDR2 SASEGT, per germline. This CDR3 region has 15 residues. V was shortened by 4 bases and J by 1 base, with 11 bases between the two germline ends. CDR3 region: CASSVMRESNQPQHF. The CDR3 DNA reads TGTGCCAGCAGTGTGATGCGGGAGAGCAATCAGCCCCAGCATTTT.

V gene TRBV15 combines with J gene TRBJ1-2; D possibly corresponds to TRBD1 (6 bases). The CDR3 loop spans 11 amino acids. The ends were cut back, 8 bases at V and 3 bases at J, with 7 bases in the middle. The germline CDR1 and CDR2 sequences are LNHNV and YYDKDF (reference sequence). The CDR3 protein is CATGGDYGYTF. The CDR3 DNA is TGTGCCACCGGGGGCGACTATGGCTACACCTTC.

The chain links TRBV7-2 to TRBJ1-6; 9 bases agree with TRBD1. This CDR3 contains 15 residues. V gave up 7 bases and J gave up 10 bases; unmatched junction bases: 11. Germline CDR1 reads SGHTA; CDR2 reads FQGNSA. Here the CDR3 reads CASIPGQGVRSPLHF. The CDR3 DNA is TGTGCCAGCATCCCGGGACAGGGAGTTCGCTCACCCCTCCACTTT.

This clone has just a few counts. The chain recombines TRBV6-5 with TRBJ2-7; D possibly corresponds to TRBD2 (6 bases). The CDR3 sequence is 12 residues long. The germline V gene encodes CDR1 MNHEY and CDR2 SVGAGI. V lost 5 bases and J lost 7, with 12 bases in between. CDR3: CASSVPGEEQYF. Here the CDR3 DNA reads TGTGCCAGCAGTGTCCCGGGAGAGGAGCAGTACTTC.

This clone has a handful of counts. The gene calls are TRBV4-1 and TRBJ2-5, with D tentatively TRBD1 (6 bases). The better agreement between TRBJ2-7 and the DNA end casts doubt on the J call. The germline gives CDR1 MGHRA, CDR2 YSYEKL. This CDR3 comprises 15 residues. The CDR3 DNA reads TGCGCCAGCAGCCAAGATCAGGGGTACCCCTACGAGCAGTACTTC. Translated: CASSQDQGYPYEQYF.

This clone was observed a few times. The V and J genes are TRBV6-5 and TRBJ2-6; weak D call: TRBD1 (5 bases). The V gene's germline CDR1 is MNHEY and CDR2 SVGAGI. The V and J ends lost 2 bases and 2 bases respectively, with 7 bases between them. The CDR3 covers 15 residues. The DNA of the CDR3 is TGTGCCAGCAGTTACGGGGCGGCTGGGGCCAACGTCCTGACTTTC. Protein: CASSYGAAGANVLTF.